These 13 T cell receptor beta chains were all obtained from the same sample, sequenced in a study of HIV-infected patients and healthy controls. Via MiXCR, TCRdb re-called the 5' RACE reads, giving one row per CDR3 protein. In the table there are roughly 68,000 distinct CDR3 sequences, roughly 19% of which are singletons. Sequencing was done on a sample of CD4+ T cells from blood. The receptors were sampled from a human donor in good health.

The chain recombines TRBV9 with TRBJ2-1; D may match TRBD1 or TRBD2 (5 bases each). V lost 2 bases and J lost 4, with 10 bases in between. The CDR3 is made up of 14 amino acids. Germline V gives CDR1 SGDLS, CDR2 YYNGEE. The CDR3 sequence: CASSVGGDYNEQFF. For the CDR3, the DNA is TGTGCCAGCAGCGTTGGGGGAGATTACAATGAGCAGTTCTTC.

This clonotype was picked up a small number of times. The V and J genes are TRBV20-1 and TRBJ1-1; D ambiguous. Germline values: CDR1 DFQATT, CDR2 SNEGSKA (reference sequence). This CDR3 is 13 amino acids long. V was cut by 6 bases and J by 1 base, with 12 bases left in between. CDR3 protein: CSAGRRQNTEAFF. The DNA of the CDR3 is TGCAGTGCGGGAAGAAGACAGAACACTGAAGCTTTCTTT.

There are many counts of this clonotype. The V and J genes are TRBV6-5 and TRBJ1-1; no reliable D call. The germline CDR1 and CDR2 sequences are MNHEY and SVGAGI. V lost 2 bases and J 3 bases, leaving 7 bases between the germline ends. This CDR3 region has 13 residues. CDR3 in amino acids: CASSYEGYTEAFF. The CDR3 DNA sequence: TGTGCCAGCAGTTACGAAGGGTACACTGAAGCTTTCTTT.

The chain joins TRBV29-1 to TRBJ2-3, with TRBD2 matching 15 bases. Germline V CDR1 and CDR2: SQVTM, ANQGSEA. J was trimmed by 0 bases and V by 6 bases; bases with no gene match: 10. This CDR3 region has 18 residues. The CDR3 DNA reads as TGCAGCGTCCGACAGGGGACTAGCGGGAGGACTAGCACAGATACGCAGTATTTT. Protein sequence: CSVRQGTSGRTSTDTQYF.

The V call is TRBV10-2, the J call TRBJ2-5, with 9 bases identical to TRBD2. The germline V gene encodes CDR1 WSHSY and CDR2 SAAADI. The CDR3 sequence is 15 residues long. J was trimmed by 6 bases and V by 4 bases; bases with no gene match: 9. CDR3 sequence reads: CASSVGSGGKKTQYF. The CDR3, as DNA: TGCGCCAGCAGTGTGGGTAGCGGGGGAAAGAAGACCCAGTACTTC.

A word on this clonotype: A much larger clone differs from this one at a single base, so this may be a read error. The CDR3 does not close with the conserved phenylalanine or tryptophan, likely indicating a read error. V usage is TRBV6-2 or TRBV6-3 and J usage is TRBJ2-7; tentatively, D is TRBD1 or TRBD2 (5 bases each). V dropped 5 bases and J dropped 5 bases, with 10 bases sitting between them. This CDR3 is built from 12 residues. Germline CDR1 reads MNHEY; CDR2 reads SVGEGT. The CDR3 loop reads CASSEGRDEQYL. CDR3 sequence (DNA): TGTGCCAGCAGTGAGGGGCGGGACGAGCAGTACCTC.

In this sample, this clonotype turned up a few times. This chain connects TRBV3-1 to TRBJ1-2, with a weak D call TRBD1 (6 bases). V was cut by 4 bases and J by 2 bases, with 11 bases left in between. This CDR3 has 14 amino acids. The V gene's germline CDR1 is LGHDT and CDR2 YNNKEL (reference sequence). CDR3 bases: TGTGCCAGCAGCCGGACAGAAGGCAACTATGGCTACACCTTC. Protein product: CASSRTEGNYGYTF. Combining the CDR3 with reference TRBV3-1 and TRBJ1-2 gives the whole variable domain DTAVSQTPKYLVTQMGNDKSIKCEQNLGHDTMYWYKQDSKKFLKIMFSYNNKELIINETVPNRFSPKSPDKAHLNLHINSLELGDSAVYFCASSRTEGNYGYTFGSGTRLTVV.

Many counts were recorded for this clonotype. The chain combines TRBV29-1 with TRBJ2-1; D tentatively reads TRBD1 or TRBD2 (5 bases each). Germline V gene sequence: CDR1 SQVTM, CDR2 ANQGSEA. Trimming removed 7 bases from V and 5 bases from J, with 21 bases in between. This CDR3 has 15 residues. CDR3 nucleotides: TGCAGCGCAAAAAGGCCCTCCCGAGGGGACAATGAGCAGTTCTTC. This translates into CSAKRPSRGDNEQFF.

This clonotype has ten or more counts. The CDR3 loop reads CASSQMTGWVENTEAFF. Here the CDR3 DNA reads TGTGCCAGCAGCCAAATGACAGGGTGGGTTGAGAACACTGAAGCTTTCTTT. The chain combines TRBV6-2 or TRBV6-3 with TRBJ1-1; TRBD1 matches at 7 bases. The ends lost 6 bases at V and 1 base at J; junction bases unmatched: 14. Germline lookup yields CDR1 MNHEY and CDR2 SVGEGT. The CDR3 is 17 amino acids.

This clonotype was recorded many times. The rearrangement links TRBV28 to TRBJ2-3; 11 bases map to TRBD2. This CDR3 has 16 residues. The germline CDR1 and CDR2 sequences are MDHEN and SYDVKM. The J segment lost 6 bases and the V segment lost 6 bases, leaving 11 bases of the junction unmatched. In nucleotides, the CDR3 is TGTGCCAGCAGAGAACTCCCGGGACTAGCGGCCGATACGCAGTATTTT. Protein sequence: CASRELPGLAADTQYF. Complete variable domain (other parts from reference TRBV28 and TRBJ2-3): DVKVTQSSRYLVKRTGEKVFLECVQDMDHENMFWYRQDPGLGLRLIYFSYDVKMKEKGDIPEGYSVSREKKERFSLILESASTNQTSMYLCASRELPGLAADTQYFGPGTRLTVL.

This clonotype was counted many times. The J gene is TRBJ1-4, the V gene TRBV12-3 or TRBV12-4, with 8 bases lining up with TRBD1. Losses at the gene ends were 4 bases for V and 4 bases for J; bases not matched to a gene: 5. This CDR3 is built from 15 residues. CDR3 nucleotide sequence: TGTGCCAGCAGTTCCCGGACAGGGATTAATGAAAAACTGTTTTTT. Amino acids: CASSSRTGINEKLFF.

Turning to this clonotype: This could be a read error, since a much larger clone is one nucleotide away. The J gene is TRBJ1-1, the V gene TRBV29-1; D gene unclear. The V gene lost 4 bases and the J gene lost 0 bases, with 9 bases spanning the gap. Germline-derived CDR1 and CDR2 are SQVTM and ANQGSEA. The CDR3 length is 13 residues. CDR3 loop: CSVAGNMNTEAFF. The CDR3 DNA reads as TGCAGCGTTGCGGGAAACATGAACACTGAAGCTTTCTTT.

The genes are TRBV5-5 and TRBJ2-3; possibly TRBD2 for D (6 bases). CDR1 and CDR2 (germline): SGHKS, YYEKEE (reference sequence). CDR3 length: 16 amino acids. Trimming took 1 base from V and 1 from J, leaving 13 bases between them. CDR3 in DNA: TGTGCCAGCAGCTTGTCCCCGGGAGCGGGCACAGATACGCAGTATTTT. Its protein product is CASSLSPGAGTDTQYF.